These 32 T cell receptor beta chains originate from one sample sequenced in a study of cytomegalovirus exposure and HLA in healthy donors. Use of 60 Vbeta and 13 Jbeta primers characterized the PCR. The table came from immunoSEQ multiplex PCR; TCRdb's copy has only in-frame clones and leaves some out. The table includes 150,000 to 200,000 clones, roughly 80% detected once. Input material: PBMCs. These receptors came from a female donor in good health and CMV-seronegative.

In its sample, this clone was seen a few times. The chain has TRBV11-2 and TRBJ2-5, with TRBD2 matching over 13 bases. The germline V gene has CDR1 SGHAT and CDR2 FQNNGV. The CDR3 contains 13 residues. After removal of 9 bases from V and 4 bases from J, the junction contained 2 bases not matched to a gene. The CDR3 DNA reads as TGTGCCAGTGGACTAGCGGGAGCAGAGACCCAGTACTTC. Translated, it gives CASGLAGAETQYF.

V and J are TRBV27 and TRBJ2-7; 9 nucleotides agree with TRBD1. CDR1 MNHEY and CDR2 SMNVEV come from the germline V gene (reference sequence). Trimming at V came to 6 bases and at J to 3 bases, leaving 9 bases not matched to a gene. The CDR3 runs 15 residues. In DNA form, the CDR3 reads TGTGCCAGCAGGACGATACGGACAGGGGTCTACGAGCAGTACTTC. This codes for CASRTIRTGVYEQYF.

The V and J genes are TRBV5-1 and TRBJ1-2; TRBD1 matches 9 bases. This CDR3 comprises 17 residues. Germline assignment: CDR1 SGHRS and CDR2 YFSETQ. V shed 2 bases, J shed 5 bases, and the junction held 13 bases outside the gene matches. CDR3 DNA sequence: TGCGCCAGCAGCTTTGGGGCCGGGACAGGGAATTTGTATGGCTACACCTTC. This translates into CASSFGAGTGNLYGYTF.

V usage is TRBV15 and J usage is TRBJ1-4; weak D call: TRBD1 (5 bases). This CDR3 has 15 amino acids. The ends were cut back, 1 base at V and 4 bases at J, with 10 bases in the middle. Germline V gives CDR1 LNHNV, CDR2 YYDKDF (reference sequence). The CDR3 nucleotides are TGTGCCACCAGCAGAGCGCGCGACAGTAATGAAAAACTGTTTTTT. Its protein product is CATSRARDSNEKLFF.

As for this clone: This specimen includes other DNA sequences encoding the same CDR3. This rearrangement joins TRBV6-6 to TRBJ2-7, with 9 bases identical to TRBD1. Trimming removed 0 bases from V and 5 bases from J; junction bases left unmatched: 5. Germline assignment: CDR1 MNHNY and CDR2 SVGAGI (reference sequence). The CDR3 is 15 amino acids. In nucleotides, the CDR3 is TGTGCCAGCAGTTACTCAGGGACAGGGCCCCACGAGCAGTACTTC. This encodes CASSYSGTGPHEQYF.

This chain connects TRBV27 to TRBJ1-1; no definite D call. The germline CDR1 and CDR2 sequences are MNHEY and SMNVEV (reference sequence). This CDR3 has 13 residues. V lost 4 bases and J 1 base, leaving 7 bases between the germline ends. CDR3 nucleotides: TGTGCCAGCAGTTGGGCAGGGAACACTGAAGCTTTCTTT. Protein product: CASSWAGNTEAFF.

Written as DNA, the CDR3 is TGTGCCACACTTCCCCCTGGCGGGTTGGGCGAAAAACTGTTTTTT. Its translation is CATLPPGGLGEKLFF. J is TRBJ1-4 and V is TRBV6-5; D not resolved. The CDR3 is 15 residues long. The germline CDR1 and CDR2 sequences are MNHEY and SVGAGI. Trimming shortened V by 10 bases and J by 8 bases, and 23 bases separated the two germline ends.

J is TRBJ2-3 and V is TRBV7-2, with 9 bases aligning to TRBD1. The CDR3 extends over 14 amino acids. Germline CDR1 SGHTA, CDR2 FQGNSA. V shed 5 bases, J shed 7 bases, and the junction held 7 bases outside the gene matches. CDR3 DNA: TGTGCCAGCAGCCCCAACACAGGGGGCAATACGCAGTATTTT. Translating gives CASSPNTGGNTQYF.

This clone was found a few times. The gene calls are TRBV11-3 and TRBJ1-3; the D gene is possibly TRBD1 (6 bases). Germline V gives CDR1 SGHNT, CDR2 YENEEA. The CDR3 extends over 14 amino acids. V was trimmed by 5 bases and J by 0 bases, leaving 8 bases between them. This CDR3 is CASSPDSSGNTIYF. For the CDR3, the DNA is TGTGCCAGCAGCCCGGACAGCTCTGGAAACACCATATATTTT.

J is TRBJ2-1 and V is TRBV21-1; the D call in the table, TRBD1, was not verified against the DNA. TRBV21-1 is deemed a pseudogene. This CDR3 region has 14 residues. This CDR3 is CAGGQGTLQDEQFF. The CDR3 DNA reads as TGTGCCGGGGGACAGGGCACCCTTCAGGATGAGCAGTTCTTC.

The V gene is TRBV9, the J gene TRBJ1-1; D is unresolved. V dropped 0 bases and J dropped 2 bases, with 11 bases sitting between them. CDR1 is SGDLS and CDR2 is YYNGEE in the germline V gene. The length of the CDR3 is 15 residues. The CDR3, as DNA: TGTGCCAGCAGCGTAGATATCGGAGGTAACACTGAAGCTTTCTTT. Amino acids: CASSVDIGGNTEAFF.

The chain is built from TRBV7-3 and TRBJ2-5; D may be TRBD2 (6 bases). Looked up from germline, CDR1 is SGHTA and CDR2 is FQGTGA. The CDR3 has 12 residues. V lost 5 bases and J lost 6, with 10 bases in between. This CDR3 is CASSKAGQTQYF. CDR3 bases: TGTGCCAGCAGCAAGGCGGGGCAGACCCAGTACTTC. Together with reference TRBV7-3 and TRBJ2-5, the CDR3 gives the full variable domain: GAGVSQTPSNKVTEKGKYVELRCDPISGHTALYWYRQSLGQGPEFLIYFQGTGAADDSGLPNDRFFAVRPEGSVSTLKIQRTERGDSAVYLCASSKAGQTQYFGPGTRLLVL.

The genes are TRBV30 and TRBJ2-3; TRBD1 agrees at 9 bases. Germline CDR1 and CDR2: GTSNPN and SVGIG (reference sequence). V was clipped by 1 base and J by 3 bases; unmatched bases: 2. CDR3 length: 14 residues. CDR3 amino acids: CAWSGTGATDTQYF. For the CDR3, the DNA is TGTGCCTGGAGTGGGACAGGGGCAACAGATACGCAGTATTTT.

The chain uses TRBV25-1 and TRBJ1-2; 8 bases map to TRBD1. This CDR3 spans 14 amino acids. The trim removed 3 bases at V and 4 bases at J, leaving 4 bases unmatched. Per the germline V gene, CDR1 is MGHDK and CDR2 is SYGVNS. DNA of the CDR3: TGTGCCAGCAGTGAGACAGGGGATGGCTATGGCTACACCTTC. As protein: CASSETGDGYGYTF.

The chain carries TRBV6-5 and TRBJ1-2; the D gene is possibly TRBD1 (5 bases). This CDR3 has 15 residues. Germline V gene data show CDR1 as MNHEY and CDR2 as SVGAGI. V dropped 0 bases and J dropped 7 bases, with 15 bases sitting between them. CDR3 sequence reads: CASSYSTSGEGGYTF. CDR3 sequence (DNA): TGTGCCAGCAGTTACTCGACTTCGGGGGAGGGTGGCTACACCTTC.

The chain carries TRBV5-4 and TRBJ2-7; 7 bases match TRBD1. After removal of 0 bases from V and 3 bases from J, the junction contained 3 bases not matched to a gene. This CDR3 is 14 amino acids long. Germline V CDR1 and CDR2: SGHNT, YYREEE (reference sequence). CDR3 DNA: TGTGCCAGCAGCTTGGGACAGGGCGGCTACGAGCAGTACTTC. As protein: CASSLGQGGYEQYF.

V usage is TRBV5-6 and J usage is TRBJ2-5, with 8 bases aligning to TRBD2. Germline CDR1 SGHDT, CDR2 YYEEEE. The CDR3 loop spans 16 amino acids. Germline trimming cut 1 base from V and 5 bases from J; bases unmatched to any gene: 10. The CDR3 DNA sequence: TGTGCCAGCAGCTTGAGCGGGAGCGTGGAGGAGGAGACCCAGTACTTC. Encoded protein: CASSLSGSVEEETQYF.

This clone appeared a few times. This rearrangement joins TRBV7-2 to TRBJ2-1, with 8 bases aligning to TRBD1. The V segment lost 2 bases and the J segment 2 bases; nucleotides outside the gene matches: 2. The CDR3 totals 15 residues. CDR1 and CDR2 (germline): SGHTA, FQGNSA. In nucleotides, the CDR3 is TGTGCCAGCAGCTTAATGACAGGGGCCTACAATGAGCAGTTCTTC. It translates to CASSLMTGAYNEQFF.

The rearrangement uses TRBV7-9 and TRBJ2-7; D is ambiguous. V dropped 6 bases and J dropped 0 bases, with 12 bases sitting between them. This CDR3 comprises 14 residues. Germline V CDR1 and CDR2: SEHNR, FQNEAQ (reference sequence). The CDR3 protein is CASSSGRSSYEQYF. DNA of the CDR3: TGTGCCAGCAGTTCTGGTAGGAGCTCCTACGAGCAGTACTTC.

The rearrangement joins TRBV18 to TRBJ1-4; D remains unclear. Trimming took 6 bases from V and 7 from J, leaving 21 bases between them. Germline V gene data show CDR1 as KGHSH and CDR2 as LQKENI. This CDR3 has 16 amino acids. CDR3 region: CASSPNPPQRGEKLFF. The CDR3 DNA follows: TGTGCCAGCTCGCCTAACCCCCCTCAAAGAGGTGAAAAACTGTTTTTT.

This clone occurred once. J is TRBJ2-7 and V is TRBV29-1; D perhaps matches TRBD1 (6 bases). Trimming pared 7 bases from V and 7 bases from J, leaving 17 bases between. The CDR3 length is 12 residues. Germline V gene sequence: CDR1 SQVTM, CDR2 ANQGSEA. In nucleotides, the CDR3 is TGCAGCGCTACACAGGGTACGGGAGAGCAGTACTTC. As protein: CSATQGTGEQYF.

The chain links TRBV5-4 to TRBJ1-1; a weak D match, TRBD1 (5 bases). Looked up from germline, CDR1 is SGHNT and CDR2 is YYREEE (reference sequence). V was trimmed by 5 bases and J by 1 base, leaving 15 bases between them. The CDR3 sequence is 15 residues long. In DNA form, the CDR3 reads TGTGCCAGCAGAGCAATGGACATTGCGAACACTGAAGCTTTCTTT. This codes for CASRAMDIANTEAFF.

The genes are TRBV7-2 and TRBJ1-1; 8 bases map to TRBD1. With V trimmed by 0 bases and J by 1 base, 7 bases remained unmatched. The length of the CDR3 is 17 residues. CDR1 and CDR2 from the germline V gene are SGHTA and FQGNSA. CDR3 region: CASSLARQGAPNTEAFF. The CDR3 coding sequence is TGTGCCAGCAGCTTAGCTCGCCAGGGGGCGCCGAACACTGAAGCTTTCTTT.

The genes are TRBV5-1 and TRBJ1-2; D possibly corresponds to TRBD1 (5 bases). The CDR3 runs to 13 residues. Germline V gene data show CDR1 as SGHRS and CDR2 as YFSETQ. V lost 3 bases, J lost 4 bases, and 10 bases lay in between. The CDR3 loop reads CASSSGLSYGYTF. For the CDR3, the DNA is TGCGCCAGCAGCTCGGGACTGTCCTATGGCTACACCTTC.

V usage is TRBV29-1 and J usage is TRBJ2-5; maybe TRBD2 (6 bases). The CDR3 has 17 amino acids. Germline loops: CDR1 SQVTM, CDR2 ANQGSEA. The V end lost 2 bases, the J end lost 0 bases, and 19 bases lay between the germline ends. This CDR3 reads CSVESIASEANQETQYF. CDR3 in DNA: TGCAGCGTTGAAAGTATCGCTAGCGAGGCCAACCAAGAGACCCAGTACTTC.

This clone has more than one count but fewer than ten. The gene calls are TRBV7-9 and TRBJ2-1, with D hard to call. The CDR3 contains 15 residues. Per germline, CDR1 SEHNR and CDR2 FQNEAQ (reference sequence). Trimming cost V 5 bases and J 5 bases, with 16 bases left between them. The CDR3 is CASSPDFFIHNEQFF. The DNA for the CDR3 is TGTGCCAGCAGCCCTGACTTCTTCATACACAATGAGCAGTTCTTC.

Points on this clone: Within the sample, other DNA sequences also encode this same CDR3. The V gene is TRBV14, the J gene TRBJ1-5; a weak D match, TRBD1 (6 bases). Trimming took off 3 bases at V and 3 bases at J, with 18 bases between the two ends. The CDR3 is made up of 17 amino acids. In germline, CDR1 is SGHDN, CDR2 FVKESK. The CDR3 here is CASSQVTGRAINQPQHF. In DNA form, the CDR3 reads TGTGCCAGCAGCCAGGTAACAGGGAGGGCAATCAATCAGCCCCAGCATTTT. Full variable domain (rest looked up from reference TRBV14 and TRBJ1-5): EAGVTQFPSHSVIEKGQTVTLRCDPISGHDNLYWYRRVMGKEIKFLLHFVKESKQDESGMPNNRFLAERTGGTYSTLKVQPAELEDSGVYFCASSQVTGRAINQPQHFGDGTRLSIL.

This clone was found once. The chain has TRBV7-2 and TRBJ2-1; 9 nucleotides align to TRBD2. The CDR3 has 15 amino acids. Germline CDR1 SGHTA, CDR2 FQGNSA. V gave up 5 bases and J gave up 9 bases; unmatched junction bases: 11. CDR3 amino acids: CASSRGLAPTGEQFF. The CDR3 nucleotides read TGTGCCAGCAGCCGAGGACTAGCGCCCACGGGTGAGCAGTTCTTC.

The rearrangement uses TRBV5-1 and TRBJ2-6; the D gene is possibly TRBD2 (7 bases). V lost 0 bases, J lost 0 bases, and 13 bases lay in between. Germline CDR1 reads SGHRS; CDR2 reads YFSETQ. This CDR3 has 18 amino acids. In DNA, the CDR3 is TGCGCCAGCAGCTTGGGGGCGGGGGCAGGCTCTGGGGCCAACGTCCTGACTTTC. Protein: CASSLGAGAGSGANVLTF.

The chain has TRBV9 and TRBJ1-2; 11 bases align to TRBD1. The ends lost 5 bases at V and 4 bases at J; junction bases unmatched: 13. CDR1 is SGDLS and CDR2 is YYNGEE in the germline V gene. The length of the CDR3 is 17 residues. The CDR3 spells CASSHLTGTGGIYGYTF. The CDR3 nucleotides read TGTGCCAGCAGTCATTTGACCGGGACAGGGGGGATCTATGGCTACACCTTC.

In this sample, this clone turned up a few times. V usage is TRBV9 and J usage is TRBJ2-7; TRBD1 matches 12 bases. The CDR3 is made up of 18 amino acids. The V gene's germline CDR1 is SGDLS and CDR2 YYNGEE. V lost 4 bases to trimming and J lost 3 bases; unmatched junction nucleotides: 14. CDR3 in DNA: TGTGCCAGCAGCCTATCCGGGACAGGGGGCGATAGGTACTACGAGCAGTACTTC. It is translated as CASSLSGTGGDRYYEQYF.

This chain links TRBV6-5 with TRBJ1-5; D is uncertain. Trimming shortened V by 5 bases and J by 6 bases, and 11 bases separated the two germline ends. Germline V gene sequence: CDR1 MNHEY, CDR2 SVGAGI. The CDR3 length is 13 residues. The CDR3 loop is CASSPTVRQPQHF. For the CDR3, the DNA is TGTGCCAGCAGTCCCACGGTCCGTCAGCCCCAGCATTTT.